This record looks at one TCR beta chain sequence and its context. This sample was taken from a study of blood T cell repertoires in COVID-19. Study details: From the United States, Italy and Spain came samples of acute and convalescent COVID-19.

As originally analysed: Amplification with reference gene primers provided the estimates of nucleated cell counts. Here immunoSEQ multiplex PCR was the method, and the copy in TCRdb shows in-frame clones only, minus some. The DNA gave D and trimming, while V, J and clone size come from that table. This table holds about 110,000 clones, about 83% found once. CDR3 length: 17 amino acids. The V end lost 4 bases, the J end lost 1 base, and 20 bases lay between the germline ends. From germline, CDR1 is SEHNR and CDR2 FQNEAQ (reference sequence). Sample: peripheral blood. J is TRBJ2-7 and V is TRBV7-9; maybe TRBD2 (7 bases). The TCR comes from a woman aged 70-85 years with acute or convalescent COVID-19. CDR3 amino acids: CASSSLQGRENSYEQYF. The CDR3 bases are TGTGCCAGCAGCTCCCTCCAGGGGCGGGAGAATTCCTACGAGCAGTACTTC. The full variable domain, completed using reference TRBV7-9 and TRBJ2-7, is DTGVSQNPRHKITKRGQNVTFRCDPISEHNRLYWYRQTLGQGPEFLTYFQNEAQLEKSRLLSDRFSAERPKGSFSTLEIQRTEQGDSAMYLCASSSLQGRENSYEQYFGPGTRLTVT.